The clone carrying this T cell receptor (beta chain) was observed at least ten times. These data are taken from a study of T-cell reconstitution after alpha-beta-depleted transplantation in children. In germline, CDR1 is DFQATT, CDR2 SNEGSKA (reference sequence). Unmatched junction bases numbered 3, after V lost 3 bases and J lost 7 bases. The length of the CDR3 is 13 residues. TCRbeta library construction was performed incorporating unique molecular identifiers. MiXCR, applied by TCRdb to the PCR reads, yields one record per CDR3 protein. This table holds approximately 83,000 distinct CDR3 sequences, roughly 8.3% found once.

The chain is built from TRBV20-1 and TRBJ2-1, with 10 bases identical to TRBD1. This receptor was taken from a human donor who donated a stem cell graft to a child with congenital amegakaryocytic thrombocytopenia. Sequencing was performed on PBMCs from the stem cell graft donor, taken from the stem cell graft. The CDR3 bases are TGCAGTGCTAGCCGGGACAGGGGTAATGAGCAGTTCTTC. Its protein is CSASRDRGNEQFF.